This TCR beta chain is drawn from a study of beta chain features in type 1 diabetes. Study overall: Across every sample, 100 million to 130 million sorted cells were examined in total. Findings and limits, study-wide: Unsettled here was the matter of whether HLA type influences TCRB rearrangement. Shorter TCRB CDR3s, moderately but significantly so, were found in Type 1 diabetes patients in all four CD4+ subsets. It was among patients, rather than healthy donors, that naive, central memory and Treg TCRB repertoires appeared more similar.

Sorting based on CD45RO/CCR7/CD25/CD127/CD95/CD27 separated CD4+ naive, central memory, regulatory and stem cell-like memory cells. This clone was recorded a few times. Its antigen is as yet unknown. TCRB transcripts that were expressed got sequenced, as all of the isolated RNA had been reverse transcribed. Assay: immunoSEQ multiplex PCR; the TCRdb copy retains only in-frame clones and omits some. The sample lists roughly 260,000 clones; roughly 22% were seen once. The CDR3 sequence is 14 residues long. V gave up 1 base and J gave up 8 bases; unmatched junction bases: 4. CDR1 and CDR2 from the germline V gene are SGHAT and FQDESV (reference sequence).

The chain links TRBV11-1 to TRBJ1-2, with 10 bases that match TRBD1. The sample comprised naive CD4+ T cells from blood. This sequence originates from a woman between 35 and 50 years old with type 1 diabetes. Here the CDR3 reads CASSLGQGAQGYTF. The CDR3 nucleotides are TGTGCCAGCAGCTTAGGACAGGGGGCGCAAGGCTACACCTTC.